This T cell receptor beta chain was found in a study of cytomegalovirus exposure and HLA in healthy donors. Study-level information: The approximately 710 first-cohort repertoires and the 95 to 150 validation repertoires shared the same platform, a later analysis reported.

CDR1 MNHNS and CDR2 SASEGT come from the germline V gene. CDR3 length: 14 residues. The J segment lost 5 bases and the V segment lost 6 bases, leaving 5 bases of the junction unmatched. Some clones are missing from TCRdb's copy, which holds only in-frame ones; the method was immunoSEQ multiplex PCR. This sample has under 250,000 clones; under 95% occur once, and the top ten carry about 1%. This chain uses TRBV6-1 with TRBJ1-5, with 9 positions matching TRBD1. The sequencing input was PBMCs. The TCR sequence derives from a woman aged 18-29 years in good health and CMV-seronegative. The CDR3 reads CASRPGQGYQPQHF. The CDR3 coding sequence is TGTGCCAGCAGACCGGGACAGGGCTATCAGCCCCAGCATTTT.